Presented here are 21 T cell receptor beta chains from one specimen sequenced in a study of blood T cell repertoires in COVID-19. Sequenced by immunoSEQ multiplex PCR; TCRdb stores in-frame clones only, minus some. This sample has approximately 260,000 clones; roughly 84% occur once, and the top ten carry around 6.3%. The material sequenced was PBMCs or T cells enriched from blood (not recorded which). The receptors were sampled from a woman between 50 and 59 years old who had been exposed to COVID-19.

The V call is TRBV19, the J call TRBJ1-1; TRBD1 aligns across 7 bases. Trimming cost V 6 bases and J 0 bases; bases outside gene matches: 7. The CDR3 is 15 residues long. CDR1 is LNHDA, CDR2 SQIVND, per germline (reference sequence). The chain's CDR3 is CASRARDRVNTEAFF. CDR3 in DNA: TGTGCCAGTAGAGCTCGGGACAGAGTGAACACTGAAGCTTTCTTT.

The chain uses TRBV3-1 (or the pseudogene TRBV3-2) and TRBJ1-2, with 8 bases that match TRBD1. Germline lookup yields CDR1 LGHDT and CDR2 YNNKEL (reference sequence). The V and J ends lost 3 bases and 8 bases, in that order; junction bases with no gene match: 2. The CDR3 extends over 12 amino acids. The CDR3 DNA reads TGTGCCAGCAGCCACGGACAGGGAGGCTACACCTTC. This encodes CASSHGQGGYTF.

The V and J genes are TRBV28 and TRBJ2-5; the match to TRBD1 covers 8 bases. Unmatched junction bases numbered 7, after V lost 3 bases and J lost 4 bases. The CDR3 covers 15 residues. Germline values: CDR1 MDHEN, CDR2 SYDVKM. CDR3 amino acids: CASSFGDRGLETQYF. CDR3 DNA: TGTGCCAGCAGTTTTGGAGACAGGGGTTTAGAGACCCAGTACTTC.

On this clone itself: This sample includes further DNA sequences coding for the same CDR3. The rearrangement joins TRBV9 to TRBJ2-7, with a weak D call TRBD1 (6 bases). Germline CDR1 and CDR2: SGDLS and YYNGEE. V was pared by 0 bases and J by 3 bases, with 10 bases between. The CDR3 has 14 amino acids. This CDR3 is CASSVGQVGYEQYF. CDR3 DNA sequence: TGTGCCAGCAGCGTAGGACAGGTCGGCTACGAGCAGTACTTC.

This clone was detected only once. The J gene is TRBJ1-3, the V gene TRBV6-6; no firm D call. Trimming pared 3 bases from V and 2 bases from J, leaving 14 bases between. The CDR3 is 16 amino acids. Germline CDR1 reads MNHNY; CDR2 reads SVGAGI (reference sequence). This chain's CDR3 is CASSYRHGPTGNTIYF. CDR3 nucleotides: TGTGCCAGCAGTTATCGACACGGCCCCACTGGAAACACCATATATTTT.

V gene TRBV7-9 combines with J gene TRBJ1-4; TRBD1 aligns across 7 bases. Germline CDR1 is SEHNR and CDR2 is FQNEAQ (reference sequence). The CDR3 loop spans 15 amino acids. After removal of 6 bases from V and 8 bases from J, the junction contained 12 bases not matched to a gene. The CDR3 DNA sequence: TGTGCCAGCAGGTTGGCCGGGACAGCTGGGGAAAAACTGTTTTTT. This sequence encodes CASRLAGTAGEKLFF. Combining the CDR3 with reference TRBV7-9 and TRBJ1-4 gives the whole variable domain DTGVSQNPRHKITKRGQNVTFRCDPISEHNRLYWYRQTLGQGPEFLTYFQNEAQLEKSRLLSDRFSAERPKGSFSTLEIQRTEQGDSAMYLCASRLAGTAGEKLFFGSGTQLSVL.

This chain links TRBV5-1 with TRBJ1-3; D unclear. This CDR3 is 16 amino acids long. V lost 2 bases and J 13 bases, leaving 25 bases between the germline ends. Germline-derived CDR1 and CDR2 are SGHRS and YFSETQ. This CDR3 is CASSLALSRGDGPIYF. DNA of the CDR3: TGCGCCAGCAGCTTAGCCCTTTCGCGCGGGGATGGCCCGATATATTTT.

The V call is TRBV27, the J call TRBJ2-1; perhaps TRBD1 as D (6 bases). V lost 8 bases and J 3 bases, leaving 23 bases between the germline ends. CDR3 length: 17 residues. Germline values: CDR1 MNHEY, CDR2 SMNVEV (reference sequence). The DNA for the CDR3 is TGTGCCAGCGGGGAATTTAGGATGAACAGGGTCTACAATGAGCAGTTCTTC. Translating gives CASGEFRMNRVYNEQFF.

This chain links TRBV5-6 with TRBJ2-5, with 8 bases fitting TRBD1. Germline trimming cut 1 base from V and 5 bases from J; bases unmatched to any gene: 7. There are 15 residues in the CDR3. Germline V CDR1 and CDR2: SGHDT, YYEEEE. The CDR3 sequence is CASSLLQGAGETQYF. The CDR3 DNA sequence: TGTGCCAGCAGCTTGCTTCAGGGGGCGGGGGAGACCCAGTACTTC.

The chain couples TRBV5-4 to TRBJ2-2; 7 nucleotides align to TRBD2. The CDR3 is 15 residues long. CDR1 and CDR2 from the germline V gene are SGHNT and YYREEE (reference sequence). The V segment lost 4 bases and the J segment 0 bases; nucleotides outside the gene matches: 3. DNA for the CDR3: TGTGCCAGCAGCCCAGGACTAGCGAACACCGGGGAGCTGTTTTTT. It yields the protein CASSPGLANTGELFF. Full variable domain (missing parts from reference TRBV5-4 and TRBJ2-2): ETGVTQSPTHLIKTRGQQVTLRCSSQSGHNTVSWYQQALGQGPQFIFQYYREEENGRGNFPPRFSGLQFPNYSSELNVNALELDDSALYLCASSPGLANTGELFFGEGSRLTVL.

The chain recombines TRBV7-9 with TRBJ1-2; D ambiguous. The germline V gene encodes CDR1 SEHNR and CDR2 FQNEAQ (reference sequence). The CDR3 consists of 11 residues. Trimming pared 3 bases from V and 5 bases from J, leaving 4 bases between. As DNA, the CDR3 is TGTGCCAGCAGCTTGTCTTATGGCTACACCTTC. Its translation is CASSLSYGYTF.

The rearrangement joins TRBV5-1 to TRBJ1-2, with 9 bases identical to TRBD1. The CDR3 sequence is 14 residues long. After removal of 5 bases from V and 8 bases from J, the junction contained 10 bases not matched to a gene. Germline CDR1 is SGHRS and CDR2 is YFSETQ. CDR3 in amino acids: CASRAGTGIDGYTF. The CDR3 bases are TGCGCCAGCAGAGCCGGGACAGGGATAGACGGCTACACCTTC.

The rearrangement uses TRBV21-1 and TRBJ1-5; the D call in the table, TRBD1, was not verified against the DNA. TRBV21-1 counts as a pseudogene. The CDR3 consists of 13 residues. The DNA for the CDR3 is TGTGCCCTCAGTTGGACAGTTTCGGAGCCCCAGCATTTT. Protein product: CALSWTVSEPQHF.

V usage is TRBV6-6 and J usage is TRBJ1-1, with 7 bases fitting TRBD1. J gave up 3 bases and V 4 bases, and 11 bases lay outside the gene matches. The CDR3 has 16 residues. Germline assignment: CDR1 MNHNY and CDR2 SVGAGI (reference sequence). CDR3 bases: TGTGCCAGCAGTTCAGGCGGACAGGCGAGGGACACTGAAGCTTTCTTT. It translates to CASSSGGQARDTEAFF.

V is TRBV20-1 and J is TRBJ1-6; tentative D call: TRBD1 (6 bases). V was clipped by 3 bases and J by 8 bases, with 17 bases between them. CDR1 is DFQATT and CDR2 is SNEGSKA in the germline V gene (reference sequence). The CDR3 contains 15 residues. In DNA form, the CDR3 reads TGCAGTGCTAGTGCCCTGGGGGGGCTGGATTCACCCCTCCACTTT. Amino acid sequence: CSASALGGLDSPLHF.

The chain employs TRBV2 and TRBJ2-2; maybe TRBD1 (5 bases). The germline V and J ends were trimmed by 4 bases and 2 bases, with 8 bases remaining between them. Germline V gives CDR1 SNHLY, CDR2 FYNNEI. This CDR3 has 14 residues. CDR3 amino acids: CASSGQGNTGELFF. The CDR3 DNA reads TGTGCCAGCAGTGGCCAGGGTAACACCGGGGAGCTGTTTTTT.

The CDR3 DNA reads as TGTGCCTGGAGTGTAGGGGTTGCCGATACGCAGTATTTT. It is translated as CAWSVGVADTQYF. This chain uses TRBV30 with TRBJ2-3; D is perhaps TRBD1 (5 bases). V shed 0 bases and J shed 6 bases, with 10 bases lying between them. Looked up from germline, CDR1 is GTSNPN and CDR2 is SVGIG (reference sequence). The CDR3 totals 13 residues.

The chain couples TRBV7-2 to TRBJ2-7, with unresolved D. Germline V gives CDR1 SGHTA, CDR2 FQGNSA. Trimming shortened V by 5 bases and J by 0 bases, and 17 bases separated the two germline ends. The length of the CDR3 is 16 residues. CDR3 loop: CASSPHGRSFSYEQYF. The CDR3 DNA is TGTGCCAGCAGCCCCCACGGTCGCTCCTTCTCCTACGAGCAGTACTTC.

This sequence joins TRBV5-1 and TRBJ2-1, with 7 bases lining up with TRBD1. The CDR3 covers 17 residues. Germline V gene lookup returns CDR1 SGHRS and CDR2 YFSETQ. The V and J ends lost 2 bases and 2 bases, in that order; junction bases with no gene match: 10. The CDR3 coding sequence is TGCGCCAGCAGCTTAATGGTGGGTCAGGGGGCCTACAATGAGCAGTTCTTC. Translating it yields CASSLMVGQGAYNEQFF.

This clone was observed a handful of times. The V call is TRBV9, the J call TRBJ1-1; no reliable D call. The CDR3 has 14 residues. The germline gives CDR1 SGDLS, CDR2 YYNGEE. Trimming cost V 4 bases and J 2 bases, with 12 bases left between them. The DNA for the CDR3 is TGTGCCAGCAGCCGAGGGTTGATCAACACTGAAGCTTTCTTT. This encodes CASSRGLINTEAFF.

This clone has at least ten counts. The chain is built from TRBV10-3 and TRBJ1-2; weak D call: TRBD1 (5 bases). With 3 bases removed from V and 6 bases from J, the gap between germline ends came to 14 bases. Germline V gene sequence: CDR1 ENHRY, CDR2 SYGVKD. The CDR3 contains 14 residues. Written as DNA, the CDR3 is TGTGCCATCAGTGAAGGGGCGGTTTTGAATGGCTACACCTTC. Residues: CAISEGAVLNGYTF.